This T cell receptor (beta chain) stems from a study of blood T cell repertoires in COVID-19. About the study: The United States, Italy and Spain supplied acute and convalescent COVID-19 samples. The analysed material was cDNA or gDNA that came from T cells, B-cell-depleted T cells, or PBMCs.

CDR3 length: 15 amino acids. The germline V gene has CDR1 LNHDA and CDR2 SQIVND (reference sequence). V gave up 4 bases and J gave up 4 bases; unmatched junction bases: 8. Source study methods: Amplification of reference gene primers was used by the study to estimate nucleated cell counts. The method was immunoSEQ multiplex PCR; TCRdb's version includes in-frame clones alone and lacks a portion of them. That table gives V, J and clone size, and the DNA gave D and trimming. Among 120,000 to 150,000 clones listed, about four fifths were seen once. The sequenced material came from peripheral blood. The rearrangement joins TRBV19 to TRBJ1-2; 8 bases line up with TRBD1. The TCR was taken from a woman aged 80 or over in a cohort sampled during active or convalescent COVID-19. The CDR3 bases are TGTGCCAGTAGTACCCAAGCAGGGGGCCGCTATGGCTACACCTTC. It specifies CASSTQAGGRYGYTF. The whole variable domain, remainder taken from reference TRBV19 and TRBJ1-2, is DGGITQSPKYLFRKEGQNVTLSCEQNLNHDAMYWYRQDPGQGLRLIYYSQIVNDFQKGDIAEGYSVSREKKESFPLTVTSAQKNPTAFYLCASSTQAGGRYGYTFGSGTRLTVV.